The 9 T cell receptor beta chains presented below share a single source sample, sequenced in a study of tumor and adjacent non-tumor tissue in lung cancer. A modified ARM-PCR protocol with three rounds of nested PCR amplified TCRbeta. TCRdb recomputed calls from the multiplex PCR reads with MiXCR, one row per CDR3 protein. The data show 50,000 to 60,000 distinct CDR3 sequences, with 74% seen just once and roughly 25% held by the top ten. RNA was extracted from bulk tissue without any cell sorting. This non-tumor lung sample came from over 3 cm beyond the tumor edge. Sequencing input: distant non-tumor lung tissue. These receptors originate from a woman aged 60-75 years with non-small cell lung cancer.

The chain combines TRBV10-2 with TRBJ2-3, with D possibly called TRBD1 or TRBD2 (5 bases each). Germline CDR1 reads WSHSY; CDR2 reads SAAADI. The CDR3 consists of 12 residues. Trimming stripped 7 bases from V and 6 bases from J, with 11 bases between. The CDR3 DNA reads as TGCGCCAGCACTCACGGGGCCGATACGCAGTATTTT. Residues: CASTHGADTQYF.

V usage is TRBV6-6 and J usage is TRBJ1-6, with D possibly being TRBD1 (5 bases). CDR1 is MNHNY, CDR2 SVGAGI, per germline (reference sequence). The CDR3 contains 15 residues. Between the trimmed V and J ends, which lost 10 bases and 4 bases, there was a span of 17 bases. DNA of the CDR3: TGTGCCAACAGGCCGTCAGACGGTTATAATTCACCCCTCCACTTT. Amino acid sequence: CANRPSDGYNSPLHF.

In the case of this clonotype: One end of the junction fails to match germline, which may point to a read error. The rearrangement joins TRBV7-8 to TRBJ2-1; 10 nucleotides match TRBD1. Germline assignment: CDR1 SGHVS and CDR2 FQNEAQ. The CDR3 spans 21 residues. CDR3 protein: CASSLALIGQGVLSSFNEQLF. DNA for the CDR3: TGTGCCAGCAGCTTAGCGCTAATCGGACAGGGGGTCCTAAGCTCCTTCAATGAGCAGTTATTC.

This clonotype was found once. Its ends do not fully match the called genes, so a read error is possible. The J gene is TRBJ2-3, the V gene TRBV12-3 or TRBV12-4; either TRBD1 or TRBD2 may fit D (6 bases each). This CDR3 is 15 amino acids long. The CDR3 is CASSRRERDTDTQYF. CDR3 coding DNA: TGTGCCAGCAGCCGACGGGAGAGGGACACAGATACGCAGTATTTC.

This clonotype was observed many times. J is TRBJ1-2 and V is TRBV20-1; 9 bases map to TRBD1. Trimming took 1 base from V and 7 from J; bases not matched to a gene: 7. The CDR3 has 14 amino acids. Germline CDR1 reads DFQATT; CDR2 reads SNEGSKA (reference sequence). The CDR3 DNA follows: TGCAGTGCTAGAGTCTCGGGACAGGGTTTTGGCTACACCTTC. It specifies CSARVSGQGFGYTF.

Concerning this clonotype itself: The CDR3 does not end in the conserved phenylalanine or tryptophan, so this is likely a read error. The chain joins TRBV11-2 to TRBJ2-5; the match to TRBD1 covers 9 bases. Trimming cost V 7 bases and J 4 bases; bases outside gene matches: 7. This CDR3 is built from 14 residues. CDR1 is SGHAT and CDR2 is FQNNGV in the germline V gene. The CDR3 loop reads CASIWDRVGETQYL. The CDR3 DNA reads TGTGCCAGCATCTGGGACAGGGTGGGAGAGACCCAGTACTTA.

As regards this clonotype: The junction shows a germline mismatch at one end, possibly a read error. This chain links TRBV4-3 with TRBJ1-6, with no clear D. Per germline, CDR1 LGHNA and CDR2 YSLEER. The CDR3 consists of 13 residues. CDR3 sequence reads: CASSLRRDSPLHF. In DNA form, the CDR3 reads TGCGCCAGCAGCCTTCGGAGGGATTCGCCCCTCCACTTT.

In regard to this clonotype: One junction end disagrees with the germline gene, perhaps due to a read error. This chain uses TRBV11-3 with TRBJ2-2, with D possibly called TRBD1 or TRBD2 (5 bases each). In germline, CDR1 is SGHNT, CDR2 YENEEA. The CDR3 consists of 15 residues. CDR3 amino acids: CASSPRGSNTGELLF. For the CDR3, the DNA is TGTGCCAGCAGCCCAAGGGGCAGCAATACCGGGGAGCTGCTTTTT.

Judged by abundance, this clonotype is medium-sized (0.01 to 0.1%). J is TRBJ1-6 and V is TRBV6-5, with TRBD1 identical over 9 bases. The CDR3 runs to 16 residues. CDR1 and CDR2 (germline): MNHEY, SVGAGI. The ends lost 0 bases at V and 15 bases at J; junction bases unmatched: 12. The CDR3 loop is CASSYSTGTGPINLHF. CDR3 nucleotide sequence: TGTGCCAGCAGTTACTCGACTGGGACAGGGCCGATTAACCTCCACTTT.